This is a list of T cell receptor beta chains from one sample in a study of T-cell reconstitution after alpha-beta-depleted transplantation in children. MiXCR, run by TCRdb on the PCR reads, gives a single entry per CDR3 protein. This repertoire shows about 160,000 distinct CDR3 sequences, over 8.5% found once; its top ten account for about 13%. The source was PBMCs, collected before TCRalphabeta/CD19-depleted stem cell transplant. Receptors originate from a boy aged 2 to 10 with acute myeloid leukemia, due to receive a stem cell transplant. Each CDR3 is given with its conserved first and last residue. D genes are given only for firm matches. Size tells how often a clone was seen (once, few, many) or the class of an expanded clone, and some rows leave it out.

D,J,V,size,CDR3,DNA
TRBD1,TRBJ2-2,TRBV5-5,many,CASSGIQGATFIAGELFF,TGTGCCAGCAGCGGAATACAGGGGGCCACCTTCATCGCCGGGGAGCTGTTTTTT
NA,TRBJ2-4,TRBV28,many,CASSPETGDAKRNIQYF,TGTGCCAGCAGTCCCGAGACAGGAGACGCTAAAAGAAACATTCAGTACTTC
NA,TRBJ2-6,TRBV28,many,CASNPGISGANVLTF,TGTGCCAGCAACCCCGGGATCTCTGGGGCCAACGTCCTGACTTTC
NA,TRBJ2-2,TRBV2,NA,CASSFHPGLTNTGELFF,TGTGCCAGCAGTTTCCACCCCGGACTTACGAACACCGGGGAGCTGTTTTTT
NA,TRBJ2-3,TRBV18,many,CASSPRNLGHGTDTQYF,TGTGCCAGCTCACCCCGGAACCTAGGGCATGGCACAGATACGCAGTATTTT
NA,TRBJ2-7,TRBV28,few,CASSLGLPSSYEQYF,TGTGCCAGCAGTTTAGGTCTACCTAGCTCCTACGAGCAGTACTTC
NA,TRBJ1-1,TRBV7-8,many,CASSLTRGGTEAFF,TGTGCCAGCAGCTTAACCAGGGGAGGCACTGAAGCTTTCTTT
NA,TRBJ2-7,TRBV20-1,NA,CSARFPRTFGEQYF,TGCAGTGCTAGATTCCCTAGGACCTTTGGCGAGCAGTACTTC
TRBD2,TRBJ2-7,TRBV29-1,many,CSVIPGLATYEQYF,TGCAGCGTGATACCGGGACTAGCAACCTACGAGCAGTACTTC
TRBD2,TRBJ2-5,TRBV7-3,many,CASSWTSGTAETQYF,TGTGCCAGCAGCTGGACTAGCGGGACAGCAGAGACCCAGTACTTC
NA,TRBJ2-2,TRBV10-2,NA,CASSEWGAVAGELFF,TGCGCCAGCAGTGAGTGGGGGGCGGTGGCCGGGGAGCTGTTTTTT
TRBD2,TRBJ2-7,TRBV28,many,CASSLSGSGYEQYF,TGTGCCAGCAGTCTTAGCGGGAGCGGCTACGAGCAGTACTTC
NA,TRBJ1-2,TRBV5-1,many,CASSPDGYGYTF,TGCGCCAGCAGTCCTGACGGCTATGGCTACACCTTC
NA,TRBJ2-5,TRBV5-1,many,CASRADWLETQYF,TGCGCCAGCCGGGCGGATTGGTTGGAGACCCAGTACTTC
TRBD1,TRBJ1-6,TRBV5-1,many,CASSLEIGDRGSDSPLHF,TGCGCCAGCAGCTTGGAAATTGGGGACAGGGGGAGTGATTCACCCCTCCACTTT
TRBD2,TRBJ2-3,TRBV11-2,many,CASSSDYFLAGASTDTQYF,TGTGCCAGCAGCTCCGATTACTTTCTAGCGGGAGCTAGCACAGATACGCAGTATTTT
TRBD1,TRBJ1-4,TRBV7-9,many,CASSFGTGGNEKLFF,TGTGCCAGCAGCTTCGGTACAGGGGGTAATGAAAAACTGTTTTTT
TRBD1,TRBJ2-1,TRBV7-2,many,CASSLALGGTDNNEQFF,TGTGCCAGCAGCTTAGCCCTAGGTGGGACAGATAACAATGAGCAGTTCTTC
NA,TRBJ2-5,TRBV5-1,many,CASSPGSSQETQYF,TGCGCCAGCAGCCCGGGGTCTAGCCAAGAGACCCAGTACTTC
TRBD1,TRBJ1-1,TRBV7-8,many,CASSSGTAPTTEAFF,TGTGCCAGCAGCTCCGGGACAGCCCCGACCACTGAAGCTTTCTTT
TRBD1,TRBJ2-1,TRBV28,many,CASTHNGQGYSEQFF,TGTGCCAGCACCCATAACGGACAGGGATATAGTGAGCAGTTCTTC
NA,TRBJ2-5,TRBV4-1,many,CASSQVRLETQYF,TGCGCCAGCAGCCAAGTTCGTTTAGAGACCCAGTACTTC
TRBD2,TRBJ2-1,TRBV4-2,many,CASSQVGVGTSGRSSEQFF,TGTGCCAGCAGCCAAGTTGGGGTCGGGACTAGCGGGAGGTCAAGTGAGCAGTTCTTC
NA,TRBJ1-2,TRBV27,many,CASSPDGTNYGYTF,TGTGCCAGCAGTCCGGACGGGACTAACTATGGCTACACCTTC